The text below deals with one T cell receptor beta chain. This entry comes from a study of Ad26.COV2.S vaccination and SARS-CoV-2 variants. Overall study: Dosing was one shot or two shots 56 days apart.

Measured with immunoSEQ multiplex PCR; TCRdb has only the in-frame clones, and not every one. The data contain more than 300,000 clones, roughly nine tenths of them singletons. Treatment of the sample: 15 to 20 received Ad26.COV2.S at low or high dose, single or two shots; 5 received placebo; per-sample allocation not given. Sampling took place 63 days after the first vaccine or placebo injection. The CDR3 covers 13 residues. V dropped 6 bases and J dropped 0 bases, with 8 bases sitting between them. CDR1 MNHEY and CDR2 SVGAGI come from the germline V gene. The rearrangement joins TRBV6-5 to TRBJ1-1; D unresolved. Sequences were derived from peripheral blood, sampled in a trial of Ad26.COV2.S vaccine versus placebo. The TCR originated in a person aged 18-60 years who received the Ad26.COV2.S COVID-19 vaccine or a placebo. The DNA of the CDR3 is TGTGCCAGCAGCCTAAATCTGAACACTGAAGCTTTCTTT. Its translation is CASSLNLNTEAFF.